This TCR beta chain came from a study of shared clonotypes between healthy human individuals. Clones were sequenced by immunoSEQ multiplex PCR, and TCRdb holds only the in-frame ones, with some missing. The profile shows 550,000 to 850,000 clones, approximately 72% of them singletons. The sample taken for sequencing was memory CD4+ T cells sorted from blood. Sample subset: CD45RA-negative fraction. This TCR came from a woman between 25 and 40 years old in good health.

The DNA of the CDR3 is TGTGCCAGCAACGGCGGGACCGGGGGTCAGAAGTACTTC. Translated, it gives CASNGGTGGQKYF. The chain carries TRBV6-5 and TRBJ2-7; D is possibly TRBD2 (6 bases). CDR1 and CDR2 from the germline V gene are MNHEY and SVGAGI. The CDR3 covers 13 residues. V was pared by 7 bases and J by 11 bases, with 21 bases between.